These 24 T cell receptor beta chains were sequenced from one sample in a study of blood T cell repertoires in COVID-19. Generated by immunoSEQ multiplex PCR, the TCRdb table keeps only in-frame clones and is missing some. The sample holds approximately 120,000 clones, 86% seen once. The material sequenced was peripheral blood. The receptors were gathered from a human donor in a cohort sampled during active COVID-19.

This clone turned up a few times. This chain uses TRBV5-1 with TRBJ2-7, with a possible D match to TRBD1 (6 bases). In germline, CDR1 is SGHRS, CDR2 YFSETQ. V was pared by 4 bases and J by 5 bases, with 13 bases between. This CDR3 is built from 13 residues. The CDR3 bases are TGCGCCAGCAGCCCCGGGACATTAGACGAGCAGTACTTC. Protein: CASSPGTLDEQYF.

The rearrangement joins TRBV27 to TRBJ2-7, with D maybe TRBD1 (7 bases). The CDR3 is made up of 14 amino acids. CDR1 and CDR2 from the germline V gene are MNHEY and SMNVEV (reference sequence). Trimming left V 4 bases short and J 3 bases short, with 13 bases between. The CDR3 spells CASSYTQGGYEQYF. CDR3 DNA: TGTGCCAGCAGTTACACTCAGGGGGGCTACGAGCAGTACTTC.

The chain has TRBV5-4 and TRBJ2-3, with D maybe TRBD1 (6 bases). This CDR3 is built from 15 residues. The germline CDR1 and CDR2 sequences are SGHNT and YYREEE (reference sequence). V was pared by 6 bases and J by 2 bases, with 16 bases between. The CDR3 spells CASTAGAGHTDTQYF. In DNA, the CDR3 is TGTGCCAGCACCGCAGGGGCAGGTCACACAGATACGCAGTATTTT.

The chain carries TRBV6-6 and TRBJ2-5, with TRBD1 matching over 7 bases. This CDR3 has 13 amino acids. CDR1 and CDR2 (germline): MNHNY, SVGAGI (reference sequence). The V segment lost 11 bases and the J segment 3 bases; nucleotides outside the gene matches: 9. CDR3 nucleotides: TGTGCCTCCAGGGACAGCTCAAAAGAGACCCAGTACTTC. The encoded protein is CASRDSSKETQYF.

The V call is TRBV27, the J call TRBJ1-6; D uncertain. This CDR3 spans 13 amino acids. V was pared by 1 base and J by 6 bases, with 4 bases between. Germline lookup yields CDR1 MNHEY and CDR2 SMNVEV (reference sequence). The CDR3 loop is CASSLFLNSPLHF. The CDR3, as DNA: TGTGCCAGCAGTTTATTCCTTAATTCACCCCTCCACTTT.

The chain recombines TRBV13 with TRBJ2-7; D is perhaps TRBD2 (6 bases). CDR3 length equals 16 residues. Germline V gene data show CDR1 as PRHDT and CDR2 as FYEKMQ (reference sequence). The germline V and J ends were trimmed by 3 bases and 3 bases, with 18 bases remaining between them. The CDR3 DNA reads as TGTGCCAGCAGCTTCTCAATGACTAGAAGTAACTACGAGCAGTACTTC. This translates into CASSFSMTRSNYEQYF.

The chain carries TRBV19 and TRBJ2-1; 8 positions agree with TRBD2. Germline V CDR1 and CDR2: LNHDA, SQIVND (reference sequence). CDR3 size: 16 residues. Trimming removed 5 bases from V and 3 bases from J; junction bases left unmatched: 9. Here the CDR3 DNA reads TGTGCCAGTAGTGGTCGGGAGGGCCCTATCTACAATGAGCAGTTCTTC. Its translation is CASSGREGPIYNEQFF.

The rearrangement joins TRBV18 to TRBJ2-1; 9 bases align to TRBD1. J was trimmed by 5 bases and V by 5 bases; bases with no gene match: 7. Per germline, CDR1 KGHSH and CDR2 LQKENI. CDR3 length: 15 amino acids. CDR3 DNA sequence: TGTGCCAGCTCAGAGGACAGGGGAGGAAACAATGAGCAGTTCTTC. The encoded protein is CASSEDRGGNNEQFF. Full variable domain (rest looked up from reference TRBV18 and TRBJ2-1): NAGVMQNPRHLVRRRGQEARLRCSPMKGHSHVYWYRQLPEEGLKFMVYLQKENIIDESGMPKERFSAEFPKEGPSILRIQQVVRGDSAAYFCASSEDRGGNNEQFFGPGTRLTVL.

This chain links TRBV18 with TRBJ2-7, with D perhaps matching TRBD1 (6 bases). Germline CDR1 is KGHSH and CDR2 is LQKENI. With 5 bases removed from V and 2 bases from J, the gap between germline ends came to 16 bases. The CDR3 runs 15 residues. The CDR3 sequence is CASSYIQGTPYEQYF. The CDR3 coding sequence is TGTGCCAGCTCATATATACAGGGAACGCCCTACGAGCAGTACTTC.

V and J are TRBV5-1 and TRBJ1-6, with a weak D call TRBD1 (5 bases). The germline V and J ends were trimmed by 2 bases and 5 bases, with 20 bases remaining between them. Germline assignment: CDR1 SGHRS and CDR2 YFSETQ. This CDR3 is built from 18 residues. The CDR3 loop is CASSLGPQGGGNNSPLHF. The CDR3 bases are TGCGCCAGCAGCTTAGGTCCCCAGGGAGGCGGCAATAATTCACCCCTCCACTTT.

V is TRBV20-1 and J is TRBJ2-7, with 9 bases lining up with TRBD2. Germline CDR1 and CDR2: DFQATT and SNEGSKA (reference sequence). The CDR3 runs to 14 residues. V trimming: 3 bases; J trimming: 2 bases; junction bases outside the gene matches: 5. CDR3 nucleotides: TGCAGTGCTAGTGGGCTAGCGGGAACCTACGAGCAGTACTTC. It specifies CSASGLAGTYEQYF.

The chain combines TRBV7-3 with TRBJ2-1, with 16 positions matching TRBD2. The CDR3 spans 18 residues. V lost 4 bases, J lost 4 bases, and 7 bases stayed unmatched. The germline V gene has CDR1 SGHTA and CDR2 FQGTGA. In DNA form, the CDR3 reads TGTGCCAGCAGCTCAGGGACTAGCGGGAGGGCCGGGTACAATGAGCAGTTCTTC. This encodes CASSSGTSGRAGYNEQFF.

The chain joins TRBV4-1 to TRBJ1-1; D unclear. Looked up from germline, CDR1 is MGHRA and CDR2 is YSYEKL. The CDR3 sequence is 19 residues long. V dropped 4 bases and J dropped 3 bases, with 27 bases sitting between them. CDR3 loop: CASSPPPAGVGDLDTEAFF. In nucleotides, the CDR3 is TGCGCCAGCAGCCCCCCCCCGGCTGGGGTCGGGGATTTGGACACTGAAGCTTTCTTT.

This clone was detected only once. The V gene is TRBV6-2 or TRBV6-3, the J gene TRBJ2-7; 7 bases are a match to TRBD1. V was clipped by 2 bases and J by 3 bases; unmatched bases: 4. The germline CDR1 and CDR2 sequences are MNHEY and SVGEGT. This CDR3 comprises 14 residues. CDR3 nucleotides: TGTGCCAGCAGTTACGGGGGACAGAGCTACGAGCAGTACTTC. It codes for CASSYGGQSYEQYF.

This clone was seen just once. This chain connects TRBV4-1 to TRBJ2-5; TRBD2 matches at 8 bases. The germline V gene has CDR1 MGHRA and CDR2 YSYEKL. With 1 base clipped from V and 1 base from J, the junction kept 5 bases outside the gene matches. The CDR3 is 16 amino acids. CDR3 coding DNA: TGCGCCAGCAGCCAAGGCCGTACTAGCGGCCAAGAGACCCAGTACTTC. It is translated as CASSQGRTSGQETQYF.

This chain links TRBV7-9 with TRBJ2-4; D perhaps matches TRBD1 (5 bases). The germline V gene has CDR1 SEHNR and CDR2 FQNEAQ (reference sequence). The CDR3 contains 15 residues. Trimming pared 1 base from V and 6 bases from J, leaving 13 bases between. CDR3 sequence reads: CASSLGSGRANIQYF. The CDR3 DNA sequence: TGTGCCAGCAGCTTAGGGTCGGGCAGGGCAAACATTCAGTACTTC.

The V gene is TRBV5-1, the J gene TRBJ2-3; D is unclear. Germline lookup yields CDR1 SGHRS and CDR2 YFSETQ. The V end was cut by 2 bases, the J end by 1 base, with 8 bases between. This CDR3 is 14 amino acids long. CDR3 in amino acids: CASSFGGGTDTQYF. CDR3 DNA: TGCGCCAGCAGCTTTGGCGGAGGCACAGATACGCAGTATTTT.

The gene calls are TRBV27 and TRBJ2-3; no reliable D call. The germline V and J ends were trimmed by 3 bases and 6 bases, with 10 bases remaining between them. This CDR3 region has 13 residues. Germline loops: CDR1 MNHEY, CDR2 SMNVEV (reference sequence). The CDR3 DNA reads TGTGCCAGCAGTTTCCAGGTGGCTGATACGCAGTATTTT. This gives the protein CASSFQVADTQYF.

CDR3: CASSQVGTVRGGGDTQYF. The CDR3 coding sequence is TGCGCCAGCAGCCAAGTGGGGACAGTCCGAGGCGGAGGGGATACGCAGTATTTT. V gene TRBV4-1 combines with J gene TRBJ2-3, with D maybe TRBD1 (7 bases). The germline V and J ends were trimmed by 1 base and 6 bases, with 23 bases remaining between them. CDR1 and CDR2 from the germline V gene are MGHRA and YSYEKL. The CDR3 is made up of 18 amino acids.

The chain employs TRBV11-2 and TRBJ1-5; D uncertain. CDR1 is SGHAT, CDR2 FQNNGV, per germline. V lost 3 bases, J lost 1 base, and 10 bases lay in between. This CDR3 has 15 amino acids. CDR3 residues: CASSLNTGSNQPQHF. CDR3 DNA sequence: TGTGCCAGCAGCTTGAATACGGGAAGCAATCAGCCCCAGCATTTT.

This chain joins TRBV4-1 and TRBJ2-7; 8 nucleotides match TRBD2. CDR3 length equals 15 residues. Germline V gene lookup returns CDR1 MGHRA and CDR2 YSYEKL. J lost 3 bases, V lost 4 bases, and 8 bases had no gene match. The CDR3 reads CASSPQLAEHYEQYF. The CDR3 coding sequence is TGCGCCAGCAGCCCTCAACTAGCGGAGCACTACGAGCAGTACTTC.

The chain combines TRBV7-8 with TRBJ2-3; possibly TRBD1 for D (6 bases). CDR3 length equals 13 residues. Germline assignment: CDR1 SGHVS and CDR2 FQNEAQ. The V and J ends lost 4 bases and 6 bases respectively, with 11 bases between them. CDR3: CASSSNRVDTQYF. CDR3 bases: TGTGCCAGCAGCTCCAACAGGGTGGATACGCAGTATTTT.

V usage is TRBV7-2 and J usage is TRBJ2-7; 7 bases align to TRBD2. Trimming cost V 5 bases and J 2 bases; bases outside gene matches: 6. CDR3 length: 14 amino acids. Germline V lookup: CDR1 SGHTA, CDR2 FQGNSA. The CDR3 loop is CASSPRAGAYEQYF. CDR3 bases: TGTGCCAGCAGCCCTCGGGCGGGGGCCTACGAGCAGTACTTC.

The rearrangement uses TRBV9 and TRBJ2-7; a weak D match, TRBD2 (7 bases). V lost 0 bases, J lost 2 bases, and 15 bases lay in between. Per the germline V gene, CDR1 is SGDLS and CDR2 is YYNGEE. The CDR3 is made up of 16 amino acids. DNA of the CDR3: TGTGCCAGCAGCGTAGGTGGAGGGAGGGACACCTACGAGCAGTACTTC. This encodes CASSVGGGRDTYEQYF.